What follows are 2 T cell receptor beta chains derived from one specimen sequenced in a study of cytomegalovirus exposure and HLA in healthy donors. Primers: 60 Vbeta forward and 13 Jbeta reverse. TCRdb keeps only in-frame clones here, not all; method: immunoSEQ multiplex PCR. This sample has 130,000 or so clones; 77% occur once, and the top ten carry around 1.6%. The sequenced material came from PBMCs. Receptors originate from a female donor in good health and CMV-seronegative.

The chain is built from TRBV19 and TRBJ1-2; 8 nucleotides align to TRBD1. The germline gives CDR1 LNHDA, CDR2 SQIVND (reference sequence). The J segment lost 0 bases and the V segment lost 4 bases, leaving 4 bases of the junction unmatched. This CDR3 spans 15 amino acids. CDR3 loop: CASSRRTGSNYGYTF. CDR3 bases: TGTGCCAGTAGTAGGCGGACAGGGTCTAACTATGGCTACACCTTC.

The chain employs TRBV5-6 and TRBJ1-1; D possibly corresponds to TRBD1 (5 bases). The CDR3 has 13 residues. Trimming cost V 4 bases and J 5 bases, with 12 bases left between them. Germline V CDR1 and CDR2: SGHDT, YYEEEE. In DNA, the CDR3 is TGTGCCAGCAGCCTAGGGAGGGGAACTGAAGCTTTCTTT. This encodes CASSLGRGTEAFF.